The text below deals with one TCR beta chain. Its specificity is not known. The sample belongs to a study of shared clonotypes between healthy human individuals. The assay ran at deep level. TCRdb's table, derived via immunoSEQ multiplex PCR, lists solely in-frame clones and lacks some. The top ten clones hold less than 15% of a sample with around 450,000 clones, roughly 83% of them seen once. With 3 bases removed from V and 4 bases from J, the gap between germline ends came to 16 bases. Germline V gene data show CDR1 as SGHDT and CDR2 as YYEEEE. The CDR3 spans 16 residues. Notes on the study in general: Donors were few, which limited the genetic and exposure-history diversity represented.

Material for sequencing was PBMCs. V gene TRBV5-6 combines with J gene TRBJ2-2; D is possibly TRBD2 (6 bases). The sequence was collected from a woman between 35 and 50 years old in good health. Some clones in this sample may be carry-over from other donors' samples. CDR3 nucleotide sequence: TGTGCCAGCAGCTGGGGAGGCGGGCAGAGCACCGGGGAGCTGTTTTTT. Amino acids: CASSWGGGQSTGELFF.